This T cell receptor beta chain originates from a study of cytomegalovirus exposure and HLA in healthy donors (dated 2017 in TCRdb). Notes on the research overall: According to an earlier analysis of a few hundred of the donors, roughly 180 million T cells yielded 90 million to 140 million unique TCR beta sequences and around 300 Gb of sequence data. Approximately 310 gigabases of sequencing data and tens of millions of unique TCR sequences made up an early release that covered several hundred HLA-typed donors. The genetic ancestry cluster associated with self-reported Caucasian donors included around four fifths of the approximately 400 genotyped donors. The study was designed to test whether signatures of past pathogen exposure could be identified by cataloging public T cell receptors. The study profiled the T cell repertoires of 500 to 800 subjects by immunosequencing and related them to cytomegalovirus serostatus. A separate validation cohort of about 110 different subjects was used in addition to the 666-subject first cohort. To predict cytomegalovirus infection status, the study combined high-throughput TCR immunosequencing, statistical association of individual TCRs with disease status, and machine learning. In a later analysis, previously published TCR beta repertoires from 670 or so donors were re-analyzed and high-resolution HLA genotyping was added so that TCR occurrence patterns could be studied. Rather than drawing on any new phenotypic data, the later analysis identified candidate immune exposures from TCR beta sequences and the way those sequences occurred across donors. In an earlier analysis of roughly 600 of the donors, high-throughput TCR beta sequencing was used to judge whether each TCR beta V gene segment behaved as functional or pseudogenic. Donor age, sex, ethnicity and CMV serostatus were compiled together with the repertoire data. Genome-wide SNP genotypes for about 55% of the 666 donors were used in a later genetic analysis, which treated that subset as a discovery cohort. All discovery cohort repertoires had been generated on a single sequencing platform. HLA typing covered class I and class II loci at four-digit resolution. The number of donors typed differed by locus, with about 629-630 for A, B, C, DRB1 and DQB1, roughly 550 for DQA1, approximately 580 for DPA1, and under 490 for DPB1. Roughly 5 DR-DQ haplotypes were handled as single units for association and clustering, since linkage in the cohort was strong. Among 300 to 450 genotyped donors of the cohort, an average of around 240,000 unique TCR beta nucleotide sequences were sequenced per donor, roughly 20% of them non-productive.

In total, roughly 670 healthy bone marrow donors made up the cohort. All cohort members were sampled while nominally healthy, although unrecorded immune exposures were likely present. The donor tested CMV seronegative, placing the donor among the 350 or so seronegative members of the cohort. Every donor gave a peripheral blood sample, and the peripheral blood mononuclear cells from that sample were used for TCR beta sequencing. The Qiagen DNeasy Blood Extraction Kit was used to extract genomic DNA from the blood cell samples. The germline V gene provides CDR1 KGHSH and CDR2 LQKENI. Trimmed from V: 3 bases; trimmed from J: 8 bases; junction bases lacking a gene match: 10. Spanning cysteine to phenylalanine, the CDR3 consists of 15 amino acids. Kept here is only the CDR3 DNA, which spans 45 bases and is read in frame from base 1. On this clone itself: There is no known antigen for this receptor. Base quality data are lacking; no much larger clone is found one base away.

Receptors were amplified or captured by the immunoSEQ multiplex PCR assay. For the multiplex PCR, a mixture combining 60 forward primers for TCR Vbeta segments and 13 reverse primers for TCR Jbeta segments was used. Amplification of the CDR3 region of rearranged TCR beta genes was performed with a multiplex PCR assay on genomic DNA. The amplified TCR beta libraries were sequenced on the Illumina HiSeq System as 87-base-pair reads. Turning to the authors' computational methods: A later analysis tallied roughly 78 million unique TCR beta chains across the 550 to 850 repertoires, and approximately 11 million of those chains were shared by two or more donors. Raw reads were error-corrected and collapsed into unique sequences with a nearest-neighbor algorithm that merged closely related sequences to remove PCR and sequencing errors. Alignment of CDR3 sequences to IMGT reference sequences was used to assign V, D and J gene segments. Each retained sequence needed at least a six-nucleotide match to both a V gene segment and a J gene segment. Rearrangements were classified as productive when the CDR3 lacked stop codons and remained in frame with V and J, and all other rearrangements were classified as non-productive. Following IMGT convention, CDR3 was defined as the stretch from the second conserved V-encoded cysteine to the conserved J-encoded phenylalanine. The earlier analysis of around 640 of the donors excluded sequences that lacked an unambiguous match to a single V gene segment. In an earlier analysis of 587 of the donors, a V segment was called functional when productive rearrangements were above 56.7%, and segregating when the standard deviation between donors exceeded 5%. A statistical classification framework was built to diagnose cytomegalovirus status from the catalog of TCR beta chain sequences. A later analysis assigned V and J genes by comparing TCR nucleotide sequences with IMGT/GENE-DB human TR gene sequences. In a later analysis, CDR3 sequences and most-parsimonious VDJ recombination scenarios were assigned using the TCRdist pipeline. In a later analysis, each TCR beta chain was defined by its CDR3 amino acid sequence together with its V-gene family, and reads lacking a unique V-gene family were excluded. To address suspected cross-contamination and a sequencing artifact, a later analysis removed over 500 highly shared, low-generation-probability nucleotide sequences. In a later analysis, a clonal expansion index was calculated for each public chain from normalized within-repertoire ranks of inferred template counts. In a later analysis, generation probabilities were computed using a VDJ recombination model fitted to out-of-frame rearrangements, and the results were checked against IGoR. A later analysis scored TCR-TCR, TCR-HLA and TCR-CMV co-occurrence with hypergeometric tests, applying a repertoire-size bias correction to TCR pairs. To estimate false discovery rates, a later analysis permuted the HLA or CMV assignments 20 times. In a later analysis, co-occurring TCRs were grouped using DBSCAN, with TCRdist sequence similarity added in when clustering inside HLA-allele-positive subsets. For co-occurrence clustering, repertoires with fewer than 30,000 or more than 120,000 public chains were excluded, along with five or six repertoires with anomalous nucleotide sharing. TCRdb stores this immuneACCESS table with in-frame sequences only. Part of the clones is absent; in the studies checked, under half of the shortfall reflects unresolved V genes, and no reason is known for the rest. V, J and clone size were drawn from that table, and D and trimming were deduced from the DNA. The sample table contains about 190,000 clones; only one count was recorded for more than 75% of them. The leading ten clones occupy more than 1.5% of the sample.

Here is what the overall study found, with its caveats: Most TCR sequences were seen in very few donors, while some public TCRs were found in many individuals. A few of the identified cytomegalovirus-associated TCR beta chains were confirmed in vitro to be specific for cytomegalovirus antigens. Strong co-occurrence of HLA alleles, especially DR and DQ, made assigning TCR associations to individual alleles difficult. A further reported finding was that TCR beta sequences accurately predicted the HLA-A and HLA-B alleles for most subjects in the first cohort. Roughly 17 rarely observed V segments, including chromosome 9 orphons, were excluded from the earlier analysis of a few hundred of the donors because counts were too low. In a later genetic analysis, fewer N-insertions in productive TCRs were reported among donors in an Asian-associated ancestry cluster than the roughly 640-donor mean. Presence/absence analyses assumed roughly uniform sequencing depth across donors, an assumption that may not hold. A cluster of highly shared sequence variants was judged likely to be a technical artifact of the sequencing pipeline. Immune exposure information for the cohort was limited to CMV serostatus. The authors suggested that the approach could potentially be generalized to other disease states and immunological phenotypes. Because the 87-base-pair reads could not distinguish some IMGT-functional V segments, including TRBV6-2 and TRBV6-3, those segments were excluded. A later analysis found that HLA-associated TCR beta chains were more clonally expanded and had lower generation probabilities than equally common non-associated chains. In a later analysis, most CMV-associated TCR beta chains were found to appear HLA-restricted, with HLA associations seemingly driven largely by CMV exposure. Correlated functional status among segregating V segments might reflect linkage disequilibrium, but an unknown experimental factor could not be ruled out. In a later analysis, over 15,000 TCR beta sequences were associated with specific HLA alleles at a false discovery rate of 0.05. HLA typing was unavailable for some donors at each locus, so association tests used only the typed subset. In an earlier analysis of fewer than 700 of the donors, most TCR beta V segments appeared in productive rearrangements about 87% or about 30% of the time, broadly matching IMGT annotations. In a later analysis, the rate of TCR association differed among HLA loci, with DRB1 alleles having the most associated TCRs and HLA-C alleles having the fewest. In this cohort, only TCR beta chains were sequenced, and detectable features were limited by the absence of alpha or paired-chain data. In a later analysis, several top co-occurrence clusters were reported to appear linked to parvovirus B19, influenza, CMV and Epstein-Barr virus. A total of 150 or so TCR beta chains were listed by the study as associated with cytomegalovirus. Cytomegalovirus status was reported to be diagnosed by the classifier with high specificity and sensitivity in both the original and validation cohorts. V-gene and J-gene trimming of TCR beta chains was associated with a missense DCLRE1C variant in a later genetic analysis, and the association was replicated in an independent cohort.

The TCR sequence derives from a woman aged 18-29 years in good health and CMV-seronegative. This chain is built from TRBV18 and TRBJ1-2; 9 central nucleotides agree with TRBD1. The material sequenced was PBMCs. The DNA sequence follows: TGTGCCAGCTCACCCCATCCCGGACAGGGGATCGGCTACACCTTC. This sequence encodes CASSPHPGQGIGYTF.